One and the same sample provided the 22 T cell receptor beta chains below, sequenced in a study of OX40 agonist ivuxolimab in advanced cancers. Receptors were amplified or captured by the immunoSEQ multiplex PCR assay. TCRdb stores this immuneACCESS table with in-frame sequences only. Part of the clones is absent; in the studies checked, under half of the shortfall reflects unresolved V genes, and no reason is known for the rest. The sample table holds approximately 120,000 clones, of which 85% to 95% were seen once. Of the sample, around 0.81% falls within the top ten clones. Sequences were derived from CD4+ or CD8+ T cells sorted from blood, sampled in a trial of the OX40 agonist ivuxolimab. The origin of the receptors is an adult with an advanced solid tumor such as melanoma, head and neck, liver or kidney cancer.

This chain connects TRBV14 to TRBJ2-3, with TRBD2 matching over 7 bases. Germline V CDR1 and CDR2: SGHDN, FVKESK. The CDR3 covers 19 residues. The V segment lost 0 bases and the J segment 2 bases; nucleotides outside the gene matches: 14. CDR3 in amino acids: CASSQDPGGGSGSTDTQYF. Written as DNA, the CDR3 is TGTGCCAGCAGCCAAGATCCGGGAGGCGGGAGTGGGTCCACAGATACGCAGTATTTT.

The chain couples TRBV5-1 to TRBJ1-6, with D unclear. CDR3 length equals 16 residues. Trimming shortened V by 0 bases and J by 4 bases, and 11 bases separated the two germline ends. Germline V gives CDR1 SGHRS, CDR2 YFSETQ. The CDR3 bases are TGCGCCAGCAGCTTGGCAGGCCGACGATATAATTCACCCCTCCACTTT. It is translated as CASSLAGRRYNSPLHF.

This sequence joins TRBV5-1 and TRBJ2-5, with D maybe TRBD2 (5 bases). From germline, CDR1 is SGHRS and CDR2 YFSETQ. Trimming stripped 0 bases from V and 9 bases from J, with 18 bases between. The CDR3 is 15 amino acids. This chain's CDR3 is CASSLGVPPKRAQYF. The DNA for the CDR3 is TGCGCCAGCAGCTTGGGGGTGCCCCCCAAGAGGGCCCAGTACTTC.

CDR3 sequence: CSVATLAGTSYNEQFF. Written as DNA, the CDR3 is TGCAGCGTGGCGACACTAGCGGGGACATCCTACAATGAGCAGTTCTTC. The genes are TRBV29-1 and TRBJ2-1, with TRBD2 matching over 10 bases. The trim removed 6 bases at V and 1 base at J, leaving 9 bases unmatched. CDR1 and CDR2 (germline): SQVTM, ANQGSEA. This CDR3 spans 16 amino acids.

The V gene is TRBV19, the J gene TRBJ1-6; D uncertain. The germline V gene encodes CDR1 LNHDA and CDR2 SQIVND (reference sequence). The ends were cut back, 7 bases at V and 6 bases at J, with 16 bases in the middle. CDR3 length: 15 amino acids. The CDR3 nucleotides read TGTGCCAGTACCCTGGACCGTTGGGGTAATTCACCCCTCCACTTT. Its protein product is CASTLDRWGNSPLHF. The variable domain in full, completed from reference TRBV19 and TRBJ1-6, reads DGGITQSPKYLFRKEGQNVTLSCEQNLNHDAMYWYRQDPGQGLRLIYYSQIVNDFQKGDIAEGYSVSREKKESFPLTVTSAQKNPTAFYLCASTLDRWGNSPLHFGNGTRLTVT.

The CDR3 here is CASSSGGSAYNEQFF. The DNA of the CDR3 is TGTGCCAGCAGCTCAGGGGGGAGTGCCTACAATGAGCAGTTCTTC. The gene calls are TRBV7-9 and TRBJ2-1, with TRBD1 as a possible D gene (7 bases). The CDR3 runs 15 residues. Deletions cut 4 bases from V and 2 bases from J, with 12 bases between. Looked up from germline, CDR1 is SEHNR and CDR2 is FQNEAQ (reference sequence).

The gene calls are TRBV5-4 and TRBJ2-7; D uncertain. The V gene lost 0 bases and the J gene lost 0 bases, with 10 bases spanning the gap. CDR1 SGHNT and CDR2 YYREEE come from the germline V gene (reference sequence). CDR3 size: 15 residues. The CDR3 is CASSLGTVSSYEQYF. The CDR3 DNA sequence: TGTGCCAGCAGCTTGGGTACGGTTAGCTCCTACGAGCAGTACTTC. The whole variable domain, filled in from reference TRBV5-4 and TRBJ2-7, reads ETGVTQSPTHLIKTRGQQVTLRCSSQSGHNTVSWYQQALGQGPQFIFQYYREEENGRGNFPPRFSGLQFPNYSSELNVNALELDDSALYLCASSLGTVSSYEQYFGPGTRLTVT.

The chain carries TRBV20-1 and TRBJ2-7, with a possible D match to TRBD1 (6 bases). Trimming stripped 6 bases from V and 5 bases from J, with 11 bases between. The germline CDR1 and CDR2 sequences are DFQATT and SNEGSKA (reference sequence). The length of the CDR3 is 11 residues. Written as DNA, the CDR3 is TGCAGTGCGTACAGGGCCGACGAGCAGTACTTC. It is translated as CSAYRADEQYF.

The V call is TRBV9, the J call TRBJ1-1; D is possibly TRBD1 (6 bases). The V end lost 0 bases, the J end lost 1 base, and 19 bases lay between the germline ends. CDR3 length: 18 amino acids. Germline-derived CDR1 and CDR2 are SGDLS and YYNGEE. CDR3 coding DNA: TGTGCCAGCAGCGTAGAAACTGCCCTACAGGGAGCGAACACTGAAGCTTTCTTT. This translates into CASSVETALQGANTEAFF. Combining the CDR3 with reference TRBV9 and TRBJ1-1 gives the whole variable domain DSGVTQTPKHLITATGQRVTLRCSPRSGDLSVYWYQQSLDQGLQFLIQYYNGEERAKGNILERFSAQQFPDLHSELNLSSLELGDSALYFCASSVETALQGANTEAFFGQGTRLTVV.

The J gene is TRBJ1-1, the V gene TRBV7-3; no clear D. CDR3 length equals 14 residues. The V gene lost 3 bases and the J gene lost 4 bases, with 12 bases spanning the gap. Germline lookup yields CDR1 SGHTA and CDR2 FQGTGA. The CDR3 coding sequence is TGTGCCAGCAGCTTGGCTGGAAGGGTCACTGAAGCTTTCTTT. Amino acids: CASSLAGRVTEAFF. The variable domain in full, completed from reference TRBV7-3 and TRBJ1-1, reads GAGVSQTPSNKVTEKGKYVELRCDPISGHTALYWYRQSLGQGPEFLIYFQGTGAADDSGLPNDRFFAVRPEGSVSTLKIQRTERGDSAVYLCASSLAGRVTEAFFGQGTRLTVV.

The CDR3 DNA follows: TGTGCCTGGAACGTACAGACGAACACTGAAGCTTTCTTT. This sequence encodes CAWNVQTNTEAFF. V usage is TRBV30 and J usage is TRBJ1-1; D not certain. The CDR3 is 13 residues long. Germline V CDR1 and CDR2: GTSNPN, SVGIG (reference sequence). Deletions cut 4 bases from V and 1 base from J, with 10 bases between.

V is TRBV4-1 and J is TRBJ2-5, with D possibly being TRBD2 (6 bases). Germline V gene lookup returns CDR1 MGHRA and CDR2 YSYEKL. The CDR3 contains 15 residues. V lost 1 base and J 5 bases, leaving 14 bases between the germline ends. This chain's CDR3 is CASSQGVASEETQYF. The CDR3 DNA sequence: TGCGCCAGCAGCCAAGGGGTAGCTAGCGAGGAGACCCAGTACTTC.

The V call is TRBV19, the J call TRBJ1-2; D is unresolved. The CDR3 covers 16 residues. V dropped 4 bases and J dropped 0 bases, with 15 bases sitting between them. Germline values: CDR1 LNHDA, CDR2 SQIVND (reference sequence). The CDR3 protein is CASSTSTRETNYGYTF. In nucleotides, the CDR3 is TGTGCCAGTAGTACCTCGACACGAGAAACTAACTATGGCTACACCTTC. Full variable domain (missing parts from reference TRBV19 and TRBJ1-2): DGGITQSPKYLFRKEGQNVTLSCEQNLNHDAMYWYRQDPGQGLRLIYYSQIVNDFQKGDIAEGYSVSREKKESFPLTVTSAQKNPTAFYLCASSTSTRETNYGYTFGSGTRLTVV.

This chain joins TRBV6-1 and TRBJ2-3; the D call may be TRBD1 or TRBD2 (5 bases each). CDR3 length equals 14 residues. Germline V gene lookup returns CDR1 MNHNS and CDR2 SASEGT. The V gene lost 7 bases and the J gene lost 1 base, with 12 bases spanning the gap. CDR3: CASKPGTGTDTQYF. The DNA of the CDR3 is TGTGCCAGCAAACCGGGGACCGGCACAGATACGCAGTATTTT.

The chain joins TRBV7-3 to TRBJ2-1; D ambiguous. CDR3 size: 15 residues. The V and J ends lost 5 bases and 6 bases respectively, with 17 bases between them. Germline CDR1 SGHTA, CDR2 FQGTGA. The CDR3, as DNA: TGTGCCAGCAGCCTAGGACGCATAGAGAGCAATGAGCAGTTCTTC. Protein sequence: CASSLGRIESNEQFF.

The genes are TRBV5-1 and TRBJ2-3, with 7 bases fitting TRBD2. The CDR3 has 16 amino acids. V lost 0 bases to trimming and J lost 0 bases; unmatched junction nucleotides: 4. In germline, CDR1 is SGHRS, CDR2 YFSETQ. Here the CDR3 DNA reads TGCGCCAGCAGCTTGGCGACGCGGGAGAGCACAGATACGCAGTATTTT. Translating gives CASSLATRESTDTQYF.

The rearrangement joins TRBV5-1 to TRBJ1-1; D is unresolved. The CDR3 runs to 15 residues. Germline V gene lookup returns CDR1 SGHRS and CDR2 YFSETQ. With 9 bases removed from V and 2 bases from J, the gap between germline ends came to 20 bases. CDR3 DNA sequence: TGCGCCACCTCCCCGGGATTAAATTCAAACACTGAAGCTTTCTTT. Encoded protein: CATSPGLNSNTEAFF.

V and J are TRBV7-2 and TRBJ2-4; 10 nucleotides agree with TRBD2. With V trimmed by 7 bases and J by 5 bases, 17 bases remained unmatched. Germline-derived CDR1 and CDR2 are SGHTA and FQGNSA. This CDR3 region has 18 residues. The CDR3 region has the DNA TGTGCCAGCACCTTCGGCCCACTAGCGGGAAGGGGGGAAAACATTCAGTACTTC. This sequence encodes CASTFGPLAGRGENIQYF.

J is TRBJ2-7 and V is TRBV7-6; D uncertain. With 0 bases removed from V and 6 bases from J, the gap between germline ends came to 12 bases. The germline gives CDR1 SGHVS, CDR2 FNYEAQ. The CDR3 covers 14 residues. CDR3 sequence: CASSLATNNREQYF. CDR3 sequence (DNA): TGTGCCAGCAGCTTAGCCACAAACAATCGCGAGCAGTACTTC.

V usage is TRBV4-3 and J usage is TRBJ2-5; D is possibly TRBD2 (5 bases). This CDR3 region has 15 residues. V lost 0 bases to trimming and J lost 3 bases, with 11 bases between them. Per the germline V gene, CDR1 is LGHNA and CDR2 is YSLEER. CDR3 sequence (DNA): TGCGCCAGCAGCCAAGATCTATTGAGGGAAGAGACCCAGTACTTC. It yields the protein CASSQDLLREETQYF.

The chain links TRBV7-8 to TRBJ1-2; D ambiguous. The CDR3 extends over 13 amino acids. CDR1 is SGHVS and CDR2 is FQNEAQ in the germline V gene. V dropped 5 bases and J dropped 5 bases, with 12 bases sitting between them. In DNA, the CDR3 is TGTGCCAGCAGCCCACGCGGGCCTTATGGCTACACCTTC. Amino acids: CASSPRGPYGYTF.

As DNA, the CDR3 is TGTGCCAGCTCGGTGGGTGGGGCCCAAGAGACCCAGTACTTC. Encoded protein: CASSVGGAQETQYF. The gene calls are TRBV28 and TRBJ2-5; D may be TRBD1 (5 bases). V lost 8 bases and J 1 base, leaving 14 bases between the germline ends. The germline V gene encodes CDR1 MDHEN and CDR2 SYDVKM. This CDR3 region has 14 residues. Looking up the rest from reference TRBV28 and TRBJ2-5 gives the full variable domain: DVKVTQSSRYLVKRTGEKVFLECVQDMDHENMFWYRQDPGLGLRLIYFSYDVKMKEKGDIPEGYSVSREKKERFSLILESASTNQTSMYLCASSVGGAQETQYFGPGTRLLVL.